The 6 T cell receptor beta chains listed next were all sequenced from one sample in a study of T cells in Graves' hyperthyroidism and ophthalmopathy. It was RNA transcripts that yielded the amplified TCR beta CDR3 regions. HTBI primers were employed in a first-round RT-PCR of the TCR CDR3. TCRdb re-derived calls from the multiplex PCR reads in MiXCR, one entry per CDR3 protein. The profile covers a few hundred thousand distinct CDR3 sequences, with roughly 20% appearing a single time and about a sixth taken by the ten largest. The sample taken for sequencing was blood. Source of these receptors: a woman aged 40-49 years with Graves' ophthalmopathy.

This clonotype was detected many times. The V gene is TRBV4-1, the J gene TRBJ2-1; 8 positions match TRBD2. Per the germline V gene, CDR1 is MGHRA and CDR2 is YSYEKL. The CDR3 is 17 amino acids. Germline trimming cut 1 base from V and 7 bases from J; bases unmatched to any gene: 12. CDR3 sequence (DNA): TGCGCCAGCAGCCAAGTCCTGACGGGAGGGCCGAAGAATGAGCAGTTCTTC. The encoded protein is CASSQVLTGGPKNEQFF.

The table lists this clonotype with many counts. The V gene is TRBV28, the J gene TRBJ2-4; 7 nucleotides match TRBD2. The J segment lost 1 base and the V segment lost 6 bases, leaving 6 bases of the junction unmatched. Germline V lookup: CDR1 MDHEN, CDR2 SYDVKM. The CDR3 consists of 15 residues. In nucleotides, the CDR3 is TGTGCCAGCAGCTTGGGGGGGAAGGCCAAAAACATTCAGTACTTC. Translated: CASSLGGKAKNIQYF.

This clonotype was seen a handful of times. This sequence joins TRBV12-3 or TRBV12-4 and TRBJ1-1; 7 positions match TRBD1. V was clipped by 6 bases and J by 5 bases; unmatched bases: 9. The CDR3 runs 14 residues. The CDR3 DNA reads TGTGCCAGCAGAAGACAGGGCGGTGGGACTGAAGCTTTCTTT. Protein: CASRRQGGGTEAFF.

The table lists this clonotype with many counts. The chain employs TRBV28 and TRBJ1-2, with 9 bases that match TRBD1. The CDR3 totals 15 residues. J lost 7 bases, V lost 6 bases, and 12 bases had no gene match. The germline gives CDR1 MDHEN, CDR2 SYDVKM. The CDR3 coding sequence is TGTGCCAGCAGACCTCCGGGACAGGGAATTGGTGGCTACACCTTC. It encodes CASRPPGQGIGGYTF.

This clonotype was recorded at least ten times. This sequence may be a read error, since a much larger clone differs from it by one base. CDR3: CASSLNNEQYF. CDR3 DNA: TGTGCCAGCAGCTTAAACAACGAGCAGTACTTC. This chain joins TRBV7-9 and TRBJ2-7; D call uncertain. The germline V gene encodes CDR1 SEHNR and CDR2 FQNEAQ (reference sequence). Between the trimmed V and J ends, which lost 2 bases and 5 bases, there was a span of 4 bases. The CDR3 has 11 amino acids.

This clonotype was seen a few times. A read error may account for a junction end that differs from germline. The genes are TRBV6-1 and TRBJ1-1; the D is unclear. The CDR3 is made up of 16 amino acids. Germline CDR1 reads MNHNS; CDR2 reads SASEGT. CDR3 sequence: CASSERVVSMNTEAYF. CDR3 bases: TGTGCCAGCAGTGAAAGGGTCGTCAGTATGAACACTGAAGCTTACTTT.